These 20 T cell receptor beta chains originate from one sample sequenced in a study of PD-L1 blockade in urothelial cancer. Time point described: pretreatment peripheral blood. Only in-frame clones appear in the TCRdb table, and some are missing; sequencing was by immunoSEQ multiplex PCR. This sample has tens of thousands of clones; around 88% occur once, and the top ten carry just under 15%. Here the sequenced sample was PBMCs, taken around atezolizumab (anti-PD-L1) treatment. Receptor source: a man between 60 and 75 years old with urothelial cancer.

This clone was observed once. The gene calls are TRBV5-1 and TRBJ1-1, with D perhaps matching TRBD1 (6 bases). Trimming took off 1 base at V and 10 bases at J, with 14 bases between the two ends. Germline CDR1 and CDR2: SGHRS and YFSETQ. The CDR3 loop spans 13 amino acids. CDR3 bases: TGCGCCAGCAGCTTGAGAGGGGGGGCAGTAGCTTTCTTT. Its translation is CASSLRGGAVAFF.

The genes are TRBV5-6 and TRBJ1-6; 8 nucleotides match TRBD1. Trimming at V came to 4 bases and at J to 7 bases, leaving 4 bases not matched to a gene. Germline V lookup: CDR1 SGHDT, CDR2 YYEEEE. CDR3 length: 14 residues. The CDR3 region is CASSRTGRNSPLHF. The DNA for the CDR3 is TGTGCCAGCAGCCGGACAGGGAGGAATTCACCCCTCCACTTT.

This chain joins TRBV5-6 and TRBJ1-1; 7 nucleotides line up with TRBD1. The CDR3 length is 14 residues. Trimming at V came to 4 bases and at J to 1 base, leaving 4 bases not matched to a gene. Germline V lookup: CDR1 SGHDT, CDR2 YYEEEE. The CDR3 loop reads CASSRDRANTEAFF. Written as DNA, the CDR3 is TGTGCCAGCAGCAGAGACAGGGCGAACACTGAAGCTTTCTTT.

The gene calls are TRBV30 and TRBJ2-7; TRBD1 matches at 10 bases. The germline gives CDR1 GTSNPN, CDR2 SVGIG (reference sequence). V was clipped by 7 bases and J by 4 bases; unmatched bases: 7. The CDR3 runs 13 residues. CDR3 nucleotides: TGTGCCTCAGGGGGGGACAGGGGTTACGAGCAGTACTTC. Translating it yields CASGGDRGYEQYF. The whole variable domain, remainder taken from reference TRBV30 and TRBJ2-7, is SQTIHQWPATLVQPVGSPLSLECTVEGTSNPNLYWYRQAAGRGLQLLFYSVGIGQISSEVPQNLSASRPQDRQFILSSKKLLLSDSGFYLCASGGDRGYEQYFGPGTRLTVT.

This chain uses TRBV5-6 with TRBJ1-6; no reliable D call. V was clipped by 3 bases and J by 6 bases, with 7 bases between them. The germline V gene encodes CDR1 SGHDT and CDR2 YYEEEE. The CDR3 is 13 amino acids. In DNA form, the CDR3 reads TGTGCCAGCAGCTCGCGATCTAATTCACCCCTCCACTTT. Protein sequence: CASSSRSNSPLHF.

The rearrangement links TRBV6-1 to TRBJ1-2; 8 positions agree with TRBD1. The CDR3 totals 18 residues. Trimming took 2 bases from V and 8 from J; bases not matched to a gene: 19. Germline CDR1 MNHNS, CDR2 SASEGT. The CDR3 loop reads CASSEFGQGTWSIRGYTF. The DNA for the CDR3 is TGTGCCAGCAGTGAATTCGGACAGGGAACTTGGTCTATAAGGGGCTACACCTTC.

The chain couples TRBV30 to TRBJ1-5, with D possibly being TRBD1 (5 bases). CDR1 and CDR2 (germline): GTSNPN, SVGIG (reference sequence). Trimming removed 6 bases at V and 2 bases at J, with 17 bases between. The CDR3 length is 15 residues. CDR3 nucleotides: TGTGCCTGTATCACCGGGACTTCGGGCAATCAGCCCCAGCATTTT. Its protein is CACITGTSGNQPQHF.

This rearrangement joins TRBV9 to TRBJ2-2; TRBD2 matches at 8 bases. Germline trimming cut 4 bases from V and 7 bases from J; bases unmatched to any gene: 9. The CDR3 is 15 amino acids. The germline V gene has CDR1 SGDLS and CDR2 YYNGEE. The CDR3 DNA follows: TGTGCCAGCAGCCGCGGGGGGATCAATAACGGGGAGCTGTTTTTT. This gives the protein CASSRGGINNGELFF.

The J gene is TRBJ1-1, the V gene TRBV25-1; 8 bases are a match to TRBD1. The V segment lost 8 bases and the J segment 2 bases; nucleotides outside the gene matches: 7. Germline V lookup: CDR1 MGHDK, CDR2 SYGVNS. The CDR3 spans 14 residues. The CDR3 spells CASGRQGANTEAFF. CDR3 DNA: TGTGCCAGCGGCCGGCAGGGGGCAAACACTGAAGCTTTCTTT.

V gene TRBV28 combines with J gene TRBJ2-3; TRBD1 might be the D (8 bases). Germline-derived CDR1 and CDR2 are MDHEN and SYDVKM. The CDR3 loop spans 16 amino acids. V lost 2 bases and J 1 base, leaving 13 bases between the germline ends. The CDR3 loop is CASSLTGGVGTDTQYF. DNA of the CDR3: TGTGCCAGCAGTTTAACAGGGGGGGTTGGCACAGATACGCAGTATTTT.

The chain recombines TRBV14 with TRBJ2-7; possible D gene TRBD2, 5 bases. Per the germline V gene, CDR1 is SGHDN and CDR2 is FVKESK. The CDR3 consists of 13 residues. V lost 0 bases and J lost 5, with 8 bases in between. In DNA, the CDR3 is TGTGCCAGCAGCCAAGAGAGCGGCCACGAGCAGTACTTC. Translating gives CASSQESGHEQYF.

The V call is TRBV18, the J call TRBJ1-5, with D possibly being TRBD1 (5 bases). The germline V gene has CDR1 KGHSH and CDR2 LQKENI. The ends were cut back, 2 bases at V and 2 bases at J, with 7 bases in the middle. The CDR3 runs 14 residues. The CDR3 DNA reads as TGTGCCAGCTCACCAGGCAGGGGCAATCAGCCCCAGCATTTT. Protein sequence: CASSPGRGNQPQHF.

The table lists this clone with a count of one. Written as DNA, the CDR3 is TGTGCCAGTACTTGGGGGGATAGCAATCAGCCCCAGCATTTT. Protein sequence: CASTWGDSNQPQHF. The rearrangement joins TRBV19 to TRBJ1-5; possibly TRBD1 for D (5 bases). The CDR3 is 14 amino acids. In germline, CDR1 is LNHDA, CDR2 SQIVND (reference sequence). Trimming pared 7 bases from V and 0 bases from J, leaving 10 bases between.

V usage is TRBV7-2 and J usage is TRBJ2-1; TRBD2 matches 8 bases. CDR1 is SGHTA and CDR2 is FQGNSA in the germline V gene. The CDR3 loop spans 16 amino acids. Trimming removed 3 bases from V and 4 bases from J; junction bases left unmatched: 8. The CDR3 loop is CASSFAAGGRYNEQFF. The CDR3 bases are TGTGCCAGCAGCTTTGCGGCGGGGGGTCGATACAATGAGCAGTTCTTC.

The chain uses TRBV7-8 and TRBJ2-7; 9 bases line up with TRBD2. The CDR3 contains 18 residues. Trimming at V came to 7 bases and at J to 0 bases, leaving 16 bases not matched to a gene. Germline V gene lookup returns CDR1 SGHVS and CDR2 FQNEAQ. The CDR3 spells CASTVGAGGPKSSYEQYF. CDR3 DNA: TGTGCCAGCACCGTCGGGGCGGGGGGGCCGAAGAGCTCCTACGAGCAGTACTTC.

The V and J genes are TRBV6-1 and TRBJ1-2, with 8 bases aligning to TRBD1. Germline CDR1 is MNHNS and CDR2 is SASEGT. The V and J ends lost 5 bases and 3 bases, in that order; junction bases with no gene match: 2. The CDR3 loop spans 13 amino acids. CDR3 nucleotides: TGTGCCAGCAGTCCGGACAGGGACTATGGCTACACCTTC. Protein sequence: CASSPDRDYGYTF.

J is TRBJ1-2 and V is TRBV7-2; the D is unclear. Deletions cut 1 base from V and 5 bases from J, with 11 bases between. This CDR3 spans 14 amino acids. Germline V CDR1 and CDR2: SGHTA, FQGNSA. The CDR3 sequence: CASSLVGSGYGYTF. Written as DNA, the CDR3 is TGTGCCAGCAGCTTAGTTGGATCGGGGTATGGCTACACCTTC.

The V call is TRBV30, the J call TRBJ2-2; the match to TRBD1 covers 7 bases. Germline V gene sequence: CDR1 GTSNPN, CDR2 SVGIG (reference sequence). This CDR3 region has 15 residues. J was trimmed by 4 bases and V by 4 bases; bases with no gene match: 9. CDR3 protein: CAWTLGAGGTGELFF. The CDR3 bases are TGTGCCTGGACCCTGGGGGCAGGGGGCACCGGGGAGCTGTTTTTT.

This chain links TRBV12-5 with TRBJ2-5; 7 bases line up with TRBD2. The CDR3 has 14 residues. The V gene's germline CDR1 is LGHNT and CDR2 FRNRAP. Unmatched junction bases numbered 10, after V lost 7 bases and J lost 5 bases. CDR3 DNA: TGTGCTAGTGCCCTTGGGGGGGGAAGGGAGACCCAGTACTTC. It is translated as CASALGGGRETQYF. Supplemented by reference TRBV12-5 and TRBJ2-5, the full variable domain reads DARVTQTPRHKVTEMGQEVTMRCQPILGHNTVFWYRQTMMQGLELLAYFRNRAPLDDSGMPKDRFSAEMPDATLATLKIQPSEPRDSAVYFCASALGGGRETQYFGPGTRLLVL.

The chain couples TRBV11-2 to TRBJ2-5; D uncertain. CDR3 size: 11 residues. Per the germline V gene, CDR1 is SGHAT and CDR2 is FQNNGV. V shed 4 bases and J shed 4 bases, with 4 bases lying between them. The CDR3 loop is CASSSLETQYF. The CDR3 DNA reads as TGTGCCAGCAGCTCCCTAGAGACCCAGTACTTC.